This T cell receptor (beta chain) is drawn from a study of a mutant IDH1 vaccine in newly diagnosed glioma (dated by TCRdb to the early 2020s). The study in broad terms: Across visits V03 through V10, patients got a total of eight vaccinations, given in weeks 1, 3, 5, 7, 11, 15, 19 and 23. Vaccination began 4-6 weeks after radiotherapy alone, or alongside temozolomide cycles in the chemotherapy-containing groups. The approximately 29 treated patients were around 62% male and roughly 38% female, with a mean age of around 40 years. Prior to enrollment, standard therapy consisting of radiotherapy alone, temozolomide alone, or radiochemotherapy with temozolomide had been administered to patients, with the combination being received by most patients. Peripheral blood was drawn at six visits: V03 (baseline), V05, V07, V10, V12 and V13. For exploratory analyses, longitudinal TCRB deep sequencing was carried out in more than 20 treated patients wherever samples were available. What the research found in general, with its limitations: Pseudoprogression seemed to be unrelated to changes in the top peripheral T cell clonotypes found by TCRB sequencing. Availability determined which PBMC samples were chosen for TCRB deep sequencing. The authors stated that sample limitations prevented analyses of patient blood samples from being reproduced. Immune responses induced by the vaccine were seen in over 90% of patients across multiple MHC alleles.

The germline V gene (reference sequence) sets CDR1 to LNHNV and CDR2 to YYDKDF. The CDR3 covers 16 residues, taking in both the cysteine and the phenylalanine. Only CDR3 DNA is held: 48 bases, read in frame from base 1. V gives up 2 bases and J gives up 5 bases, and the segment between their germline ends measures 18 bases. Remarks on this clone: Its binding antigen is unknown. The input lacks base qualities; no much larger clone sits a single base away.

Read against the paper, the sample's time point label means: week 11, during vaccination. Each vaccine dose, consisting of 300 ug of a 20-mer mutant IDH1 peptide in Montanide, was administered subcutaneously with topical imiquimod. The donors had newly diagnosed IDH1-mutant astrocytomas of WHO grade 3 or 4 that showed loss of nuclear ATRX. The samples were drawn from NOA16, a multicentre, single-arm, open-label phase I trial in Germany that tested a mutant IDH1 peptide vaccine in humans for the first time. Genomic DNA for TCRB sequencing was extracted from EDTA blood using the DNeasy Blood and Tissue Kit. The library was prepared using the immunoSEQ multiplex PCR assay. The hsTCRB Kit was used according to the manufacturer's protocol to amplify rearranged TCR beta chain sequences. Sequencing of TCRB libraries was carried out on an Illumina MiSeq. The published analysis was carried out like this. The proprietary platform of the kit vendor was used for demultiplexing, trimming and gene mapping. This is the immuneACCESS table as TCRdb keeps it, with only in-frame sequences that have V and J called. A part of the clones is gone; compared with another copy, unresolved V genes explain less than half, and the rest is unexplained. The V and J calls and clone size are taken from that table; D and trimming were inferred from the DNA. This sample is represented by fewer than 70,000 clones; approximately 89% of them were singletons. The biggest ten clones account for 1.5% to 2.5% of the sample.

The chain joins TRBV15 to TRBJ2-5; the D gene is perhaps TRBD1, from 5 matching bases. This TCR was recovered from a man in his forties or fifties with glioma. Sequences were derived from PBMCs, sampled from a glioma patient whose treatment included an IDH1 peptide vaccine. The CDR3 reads CATSRLGAPPRETQYF. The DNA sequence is TGTGCCACCAGCAGATTAGGGGCTCCCCCCCGGGAGACCCAGTACTTC.